This entry describes one T cell receptor (beta chain). This sample also contains other DNA sequences that code for the same CDR3. The source of the sample is a study of PD-L1 blockade in urothelial cancer. Study details: Blood was analyzed 3 weeks (second dose) and 6 weeks after treatment start. Among blood samples, the median T cell count was some 150,000.

There are 13 residues in the CDR3. Per the germline V gene, CDR1 is WSHSY and CDR2 is SAAADI. With V trimmed by 10 bases and J by 5 bases, 9 bases remained unmatched. Synthetic analogs of TCR templates were spiked into every PCR. TCRdb's table, derived via immunoSEQ multiplex PCR, lists solely in-frame clones and lacks some. The sample includes 70,000 to 85,000 clones, roughly 80% of them seen just once. The receptor was derived from a man aged 70 or older with urothelial cancer. Source: PBMCs, taken around atezolizumab (anti-PD-L1) treatment. V and J are TRBV10-2 and TRBJ2-5, with 8 bases matching TRBD1. This CDR3 is CATIQGVGETQYF. The CDR3 nucleotides read TGCGCCACCATACAGGGGGTTGGTGAGACCCAGTACTTC.